Shown below are 19 T cell receptor beta chains from a single sample sequenced in a study of CD8+CD57+ T cells in acquired aplastic anemia. Genomic DNA templated the TCR beta VDJ and CDR3 profiling. TCRdb itself ran the reads through MiXCR, one entry per CDR3 protein. The sample has about 270,000 distinct CDR3 sequences; around 82% are singletons. Patients picked for sequencing had shown CD8+CD57+ cell expansion detected by flow cytometry. The source material was sorted CD4+, CD8+, or CD8+CD57+ T cells (not recorded which) from PBMCs. All receptors come from a human donor with aplastic anemia.

A word on this clonotype: Mismatch with germline at one junction end may stem from a read error. The chain has TRBV7-3 and TRBJ2-1; 7 nucleotides agree with TRBD2. The CDR3 is made up of 15 amino acids. CDR1 is SGHTA, CDR2 FQGTGA, per germline. The CDR3 spells CATSRERHGGNEQFF. The CDR3 bases are TGTGCCACCAGCAGAGAGAGGCACGGGGGGAATGAGCAGTTCTTC. The complete variable domain, with remaining parts taken from reference TRBV7-3 and TRBJ2-1, reads GAGVSQTPSNKVTEKGKYVELRCDPISGHTALYWYRQSLGQGPEFLIYFQGTGAADDSGLPNDRFFAVRPEGSVSTLKIQRTERGDSAVYLCATSRERHGGNEQFFGPGTRLTVL.

Concerning this clonotype itself: As the CDR3 is not closed by the conserved phenylalanine or tryptophan, this likely results from a read error. The DNA is left out, because the CDR3 cannot be placed on it with certainty; the CDR3 is given as TCRdb lists it. V gene TRBV2 combines with J gene TRBJ2-1; TRBD1 is taken as the D call from the table, unchecked against the DNA. Per the germline V gene, CDR1 is SNHLY and CDR2 is FYNNEI. From its first to its last residue, the CDR3 has 16 amino acids. The CDR3 protein is CASGDGGGDTEDEQSG.

This chain connects TRBV11-3 to TRBJ2-7; D is unresolved. Germline CDR1 is SGHNT and CDR2 is YENEEA. The CDR3 is 14 amino acids. V gave up 0 bases and J gave up 4 bases, with 10 bases separating them. CDR3 in amino acids: CASSLDQSGYEQYF. The CDR3 nucleotides are TGTGCCAGCAGCTTAGATCAGAGTGGATACGAGCAGTACTTC.

This clonotype was detected a few times. The rearrangement links TRBV9 to TRBJ2-3; D ambiguous. V was shortened by 10 bases and J by 1 base, with 10 bases between the two germline ends. The CDR3 loop spans 12 amino acids. CDR1 and CDR2 from the germline V gene are SGDLS and YYNGEE. CDR3 DNA sequence: TGTGCCGGCAACGGAGGCACAGATACGCAGTATTTT. Translated: CAGNGGTDTQYF.

Comments on this clonotype: One end of the junction varies from germline; a read error may be responsible. The chain uses TRBV24-1 and TRBJ1-1; no definite D call. The CDR3 contains 15 residues. Germline V gene sequence: CDR1 KGHDR, CDR2 SFDVKD. CDR3 sequence (DNA): TGTGCCAGCAGTTCAGGAGGGAATTCGGGGACTGAAGCTTTCTTT. Residues: CASSSGGNSGTEAFF.

In its sample, this clonotype was seen a few times. One end of the junction is discordant with germline, which a read error may explain. This chain links TRBV15 with TRBJ2-5; D remains unclear. This CDR3 comprises 15 residues. The germline gives CDR1 LNHNV, CDR2 YYDKDF (reference sequence). The CDR3 region is CVTSRDSVGGETQYF. The CDR3 bases are TGTGTCACCAGCAGAGATTCTGTGGGCGGAGAGACCCAGTACTTC.

In regard to this clonotype: Here the CDR3 omits its conserved ending phenylalanine or tryptophan, so a read error is the likely source. Because the CDR3's place on the DNA is in doubt, the DNA is left out and the CDR3 is given as listed by TCRdb. The V gene is TRBV7-2, the J gene TRBJ2-7; the table gives TRBD1 as D, unverified against the DNA. Looked up from germline, CDR1 is SGHTA and CDR2 is FQGNSA. From its first to its last residue, the CDR3 has 11 amino acids. The CDR3 protein is CASSFGQGDDY.

The rearrangement joins TRBV2 to TRBJ2-1; 8 positions match TRBD2. TRBJ2-7 matches the DNA end more closely, so the J call is doubtful. The CDR3 has 16 amino acids. Germline loops: CDR1 SNHLY, CDR2 FYNNEI. This CDR3 reads CASSEQGSGGGDEQYV. CDR3 nucleotides: TGTGCCAGCAGTGAACAAGGGAGCGGGGGTGGGGACGAGCAGTACGTC.

This clonotype was found once. The chain uses TRBV9 and TRBJ1-2; D possibly corresponds to TRBD1 (5 bases). Trimming took 3 bases from V and 12 from J, leaving 24 bases between them. Germline V gene lookup returns CDR1 SGDLS and CDR2 YYNGEE. This CDR3 comprises 15 residues. The CDR3 region is CASSGGTARNHPHTF. For the CDR3, the DNA is TGTGCCAGCAGCGGAGGGACCGCGCGAAATCATCCCCACACCTTC.

The chain couples TRBV7-8 to TRBJ2-3; D may be TRBD1 or TRBD2 (6 bases each). V lost 6 bases and J lost 8, with 15 bases in between. Looked up from germline, CDR1 is SGHVS and CDR2 is FQNEAQ. This CDR3 region has 13 residues. The CDR3 here is CASRDGGSPTQYF. The CDR3 region has the DNA TGTGCCAGCAGGGACGGGGGCAGTCCTACGCAGTATTTT.

The V gene is TRBV15, the J gene TRBJ2-1; D is uncertain. Germline V gives CDR1 LNHNV, CDR2 YYDKDF (reference sequence). This CDR3 has 14 residues. V gave up 1 base and J gave up 13 bases, with 17 bases separating them. The CDR3 bases are TGTGCCACCAGCAGAGGCAGCGAGGAAGATACCCAGTTCTTC. It specifies CATSRGSEEDTQFF.

On this clonotype itself: One junction end disagrees with the germline gene, perhaps due to a read error. This CDR3 reads CASSGTGRSSNDQFF. In DNA form, the CDR3 reads TGTGCCAGTAGTGGGACAGGGAGGTCTTCCAATGACCAGTTCTTC. The chain combines TRBV19 with TRBJ1-5, with 9 bases lining up with TRBD1. The DNA end is more similar to TRBJ2-1, so the J call may be wrong. The germline CDR1 and CDR2 sequences are LNHDA and SQIVND (reference sequence). This CDR3 is 15 amino acids long.

On this clonotype: The conserved phenylalanine or tryptophan is not found at the CDR3 terminus, so this likely reflects a read error. This chain joins TRBV7-2 and TRBJ2-1, with D uncertain. Trimming left V 5 bases short and J 12 bases short, with 20 bases between. The CDR3 contains 14 residues. Germline V lookup: CDR1 SGHTA, CDR2 FQGNSA. CDR3 in amino acids: CASSPPRGLDGQFL. As DNA, the CDR3 is TGTGCCAGCAGCCCCCCTCGCGGTTTGGATGGGCAGTTCCTC.

On this clonotype itself: A junction boundary mismatches the germline segment, possibly from a read error. V and J are TRBV19 and TRBJ1-4; D gene unclear. Germline loops: CDR1 LNHDA, CDR2 SQIVND (reference sequence). The CDR3 has 17 residues. The CDR3 here is CASSISSGAHNNQFFVF. Here the CDR3 DNA reads TGTGCCAGTAGTATATCTTCCGGAGCCCACAATAATCAGTTCTTCGTTTTT.

Comment on this clonotype: Germline and junction disagree at one end, which may indicate a read error. The chain uses TRBV7-3 and TRBJ2-3, with TRBD2 matching over 8 bases. The CDR3 totals 14 residues. Looked up from germline, CDR1 is SGHTA and CDR2 is FQGTGA. CDR3 sequence (DNA): TGTGCTAGCAGCGTAGCGGGAACGACCAATACGCAGTATTTT. Its translation is CASSVAGTTNTQYF.

As concerns this clonotype: The junction shows a germline mismatch at one end, possibly a read error. The rearrangement uses TRBV7-8 and TRBJ2-3, with 7 bases that match TRBD2. The CDR3 is made up of 14 amino acids. Germline V CDR1 and CDR2: SGHVS, FQNEAQ. The CDR3 region has the DNA TGCTGCGCCAGCGGGGACGGGGGTACAGATACGCAGTATTTT. Protein product: CCASGDGGTDTQYF.

The chain uses TRBV25-1 and TRBJ1-2; 10 positions agree with TRBD1. The CDR3 totals 17 residues. Germline values: CDR1 MGHDK, CDR2 SYGVNS. Unmatched junction bases numbered 14, after V lost 3 bases and J lost 7 bases. The CDR3: CASSERLIRDRGSGYTF. CDR3 in DNA: TGTGCCAGCAGTGAGCGCCTCATCCGGGACAGGGGCTCTGGCTACACCTTC.

The chain joins TRBV19 to TRBJ2-1, with D uncertain. V lost 3 bases, J lost 8 bases, and 20 bases lay in between. Germline V lookup: CDR1 LNHDA, CDR2 SQIVND (reference sequence). This CDR3 spans 16 amino acids. The CDR3 nucleotides read TGTGCCAGTAGTATGGGTGGCGGAGACGGTAAGGATGAGCAGTTCTTC. Protein: CASSMGGGDGKDEQFF.

Comment on this clonotype: Given the absence of the conserved phenylalanine or tryptophan at the CDR3 end, a read error is likely. Because the CDR3's place on the DNA is in doubt, the DNA is left out and the CDR3 is given as listed by TCRdb. The chain couples TRBV7-3 to TRBJ2-3; TRBD2 is the table's D call and was not checked against the DNA. Germline CDR1 is SGHTA and CDR2 is FQGTGA. 13 amino acids form the CDR3, both terminal residues included. The CDR3: CASRGEGISSYEQ.